The clone carrying this T cell receptor (beta chain) showed up just a few times. Its specificity is unknown. This sample was included in a study of T-cell reconstitution after alpha-beta-depleted transplantation in children. Study-wide findings and caveats: About two months after transplant, alpha-beta T cells reportedly came from several hundred expanded graft clones. Surviving recipient T cells and intrathymic progenitors accounted for some patients' high TCRbeta diversity at day 60. One year post-transplant, T-cell counts and diversity were largely derived from T cells produced anew.

V lost 4 bases and J 2 bases, leaving 13 bases between the germline ends. The CDR3 length is 15 residues. From germline, CDR1 is SGHRS and CDR2 YFSETQ. Unique molecular identifiers featured in how the TCRbeta library was prepared. Using its own MiXCR run on the PCR reads, TCRdb lists one record per CDR3 protein. The table shows around 960,000 distinct CDR3 sequences, with less than 30% occurring only once. The gene calls are TRBV5-1 and TRBJ2-1, with a tentative D call TRBD2 (6 bases). The TCR comes from a boy in the first two years of life who had a stem cell transplant for SCID, so the T cells may come from the graft donor. The material sequenced was PBMCs, mostly from graft donor cells, taken 360 days after TCRalphabeta/CD19-depleted stem cell transplant. In nucleotides, the CDR3 is TGCGCCAGCAGCCGGGGACTGGATACCTACAATGAGCAGTTCTTC. Amino acids: CASSRGLDTYNEQFF.